Listed below are T cell receptor beta chains from one sample, sequenced in a study of shared clonotypes between healthy human individuals. Libraries were prepared by immunoSEQ multiplex PCR; TCRdb keeps only in-frame clonotypes and omits some of them. Of about 2.1 million clones listed, 90% to 95% were seen once; the top ten hold more than 1.5%. The specimen was naive CD8+ T cells from PBMCs. All receptors derive from a man younger than 30 in good health. Some clones in this sample may be carry-over from other donors' samples. Both conserved end residues are part of each CDR3. The D gene is left open where the match is weak.

j_call v_call d_call cdr3_nt cdr3_aa
TRBJ1-2 TRBV29-1 - TGCAGCGTCGATTTTGGGACCGCAGGGACTAACTATGGCTACACCTTC CSVDFGTAGTNYGYTF
TRBJ2-5 TRBV2 TRBD2 TGTGCCAGCAGAGAAACCGGGACTAGCGGGCTGTACCAAGAGACCCAGTACTTC CASRETGTSGLYQETQYF
TRBJ1-1 TRBV4-1 - TGCGCCAGCAGCCAAGATACGCTGGTATATATCGGGAAAGCTTTCTTT CASSQDTLVYIGKAFF
TRBJ2-7 TRBV7-9 - TGTGCCAGCAGCTCGGGACCAGGGGAGCAGTACTTC CASSSGPGEQYF
TRBJ2-7 TRBV2 - TGTGCCAGCAGTGGATCTGGGCTGCCCTACGAGCAGTACTTC CASSGSGLPYEQYF
TRBJ2-1 TRBV7-9 - TGTGCCAGCAGCCCCGAGGGTAGCTCCTACAATGAGCAGTTCTTC CASSPEGSSYNEQFF
TRBJ1-2 TRBV27 - TGTGCCAGCAGTTTAAGGGGGGGATCGGGCTATGGCTACACCTTC CASSLRGGSGYGYTF
TRBJ1-5 TRBV4-2 - TGTGCCAGCAGCCAGGCCCTTGGTGGCAGCAATCAGCCCCAGCATTTT CASSQALGGSNQPQHF
TRBJ1-5 TRBV16 TRBD1 TGTGCCAGCAGCCGGCCGGGACAGGGTCGGCAGCCCCAGCATTTT CASSRPGQGRQPQHF
TRBJ2-1 TRBV27 - TGTGCCAGCAGTCCCTTCCCTGGGGTTAGCGGAGAACACAATGAGCAGTTCTTC CASSPFPGVSGEHNEQFF
TRBJ2-2 TRBV10-3 TRBD1 TGTGCCACCTGGGACAGGGGGCACGCGGGTAACACCGGGGAGCTGTTTTTT CATWDRGHAGNTGELFF
TRBJ2-2 TRBV2 - TGTGCCAGCGGCCCGGGGCCGAACACCGGGGAGCTGTTTTTT CASGPGPNTGELFF
TRBJ2-1 TRBV9 TRBD1 TGTGCCAGCAGCGTTCACAGGGGGGTCAATGAGCAGTTCTTC CASSVHRGVNEQFF
TRBJ1-4 TRBV5-5 TRBD1 TGTGCCAGCAGCGAGAGGGACAGGAGAACTAATGAAAAACTGTTTTTT CASSERDRRTNEKLFF
TRBJ1-1 TRBV19 TRBD1 TGTGCCAGTAGCCTCAGGGGGCAAAGCACTGAAGCTTTCTTT CASSLRGQSTEAFF
TRBJ1-5 TRBV19 - TGTGCCAGTAGTATCCGCAGCCCCTGGGGCGATCAGCCCCAGCATTTT CASSIRSPWGDQPQHF